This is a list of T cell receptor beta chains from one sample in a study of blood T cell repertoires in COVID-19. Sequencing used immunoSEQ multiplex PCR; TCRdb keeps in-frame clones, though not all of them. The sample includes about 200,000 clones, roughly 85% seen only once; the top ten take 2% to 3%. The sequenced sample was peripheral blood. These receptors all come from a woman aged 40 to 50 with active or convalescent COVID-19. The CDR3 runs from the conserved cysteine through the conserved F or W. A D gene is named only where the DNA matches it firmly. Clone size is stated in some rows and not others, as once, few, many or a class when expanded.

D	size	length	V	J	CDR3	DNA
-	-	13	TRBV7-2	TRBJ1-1	CASSKQLNTEAFF	TGTGCCAGCAGTAAACAGCTGAACACTGAAGCTTTCTTT
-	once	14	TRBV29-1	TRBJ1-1	CSVDQLGPYTEAFF	TGCAGCGTTGACCAACTAGGACCCTACACTGAAGCTTTCTTT
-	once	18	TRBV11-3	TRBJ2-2	CASSLDLMVEKNTGELFF	TGTGCCAGCAGCTTAGATCTTATGGTGGAGAAGAACACCGGGGAGCTGTTTTTT
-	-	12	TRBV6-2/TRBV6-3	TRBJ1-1	CASSYRGLGAFF	TGTGCCAGCAGTTACCGAGGACTTGGGGCTTTCTTT
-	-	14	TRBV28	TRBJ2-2	CASSSAGLTGELFF	TGTGCCAGCAGTTCGGCAGGATTAACCGGGGAGCTGTTTTTT
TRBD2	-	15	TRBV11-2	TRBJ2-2	CASNPQWGGTGELFF	TGTGCCAGCAACCCCCAGTGGGGGGGAACCGGGGAGCTGTTTTTT
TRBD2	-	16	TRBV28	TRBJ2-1	CASSLSSSGGYNEQFF	TGTGCCAGCAGTTTAAGCTCTAGCGGGGGTTACAATGAGCAGTTCTTC
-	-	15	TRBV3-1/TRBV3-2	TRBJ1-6	CASSQVGQGGSPLHF	TGTGCCAGCAGCCAAGTGGGCCAGGGAGGCTCACCCCTCCACTTT
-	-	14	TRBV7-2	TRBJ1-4	CASSTGTSVEGLFF	TGTGCCAGCAGCACCGGGACATCCGTTGAGGGGCTGTTTTTT
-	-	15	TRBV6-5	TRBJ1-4	CASTLSTGTNEKLFF	TGTGCCAGCACCTTATCGACGGGAACTAATGAAAAACTGTTTTTT
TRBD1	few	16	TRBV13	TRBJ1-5	CASSPAGTGGNQPQHF	TGTGCCAGCAGCCCAGCCGGGACAGGTGGGAATCAGCCCCAGCATTTT
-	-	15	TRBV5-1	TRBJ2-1	CASSFVSSRNNEQFF	TGCGCCAGCAGCTTTGTGTCTAGCCGAAACAATGAGCAGTTCTTC
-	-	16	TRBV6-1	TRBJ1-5	CASSERETGSNQPQHF	TGTGCCAGCAGTGAAAGAGAGACAGGTTCTAATCAGCCCCAGCATTTT
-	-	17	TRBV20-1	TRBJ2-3	CSASTARGRAWADTQYF	TGCAGTGCTAGTACCGCGAGGGGGAGGGCCTGGGCAGATACGCAGTATTTT
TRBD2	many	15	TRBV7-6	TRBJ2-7	CASSPNSGAAYEQYF	TGTGCCAGCAGCCCCAATAGCGGGGCAGCCTACGAGCAGTACTTC
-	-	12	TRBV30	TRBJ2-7	CAWKGREIEQYF	TGTGCCTGGAAGGGTCGGGAGATCGAGCAGTACTTC
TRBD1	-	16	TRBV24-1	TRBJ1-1	CATSGGEGQGNTEAFF	TGTGCCACCAGTGGAGGGGAAGGACAGGGAAACACTGAAGCTTTCTTT
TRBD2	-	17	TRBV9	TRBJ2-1	CASSAAIGAGIYNEQFF	TGTGCCAGCAGCGCGGCCATTGGAGCGGGAATCTACAATGAGCAGTTCTTC
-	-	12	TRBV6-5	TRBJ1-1	CASMRSYTEAFF	TGTGCCAGCATGCGAAGCTACACTGAAGCTTTCTTT
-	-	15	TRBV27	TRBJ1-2	CASSSQGIGQYGYTF	TGTGCCAGCAGTTCTCAGGGGATTGGGCAGTATGGCTACACCTTC
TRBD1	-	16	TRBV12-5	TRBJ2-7	CASGPLGGQDYYEQYF	TGTGCTAGTGGTCCTCTTGGGGGACAGGACTACTACGAGCAGTACTTC
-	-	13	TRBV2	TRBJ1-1	CASIPRGNTEAFF	TGTGCCAGCATTCCCAGAGGGAACACTGAAGCTTTCTTT
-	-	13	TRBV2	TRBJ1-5	CASSDSGGQPQHF	TGTGCCAGCAGTGATTCCGGAGGTCAGCCCCAGCATTTT
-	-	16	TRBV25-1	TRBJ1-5	CASSDKGDYSNQPQHF	TGTGCCAGCAGTGATAAAGGAGATTATAGCAATCAGCCCCAGCATTTT
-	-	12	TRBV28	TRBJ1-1	CASTNSNTEAFF	TGTGCCAGCACCAACTCGAACACTGAAGCTTTCTTT
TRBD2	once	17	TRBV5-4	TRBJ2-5	CASSLGTSGVSGETQYF	TGTGCCAGCAGCTTGGGGACTAGCGGCGTTTCGGGGGAGACCCAGTACTTC
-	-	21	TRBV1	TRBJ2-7	CTSSQDPPPNFVAGLSYEQYF	TGCACCAGCAGCCAAGATCCTCCCCCCAACTTTGTAGCGGGGCTCTCCTACGAGCAGTACTTC
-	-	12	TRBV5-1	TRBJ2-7	CASSFDRFEQYF	TGCGCCAGCAGCTTCGACAGGTTCGAGCAGTACTTC
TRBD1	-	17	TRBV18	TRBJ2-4	CASSPRDRGLSENIQYF	TGTGCCAGCTCACCTAGGGACAGGGGGCTATCGGAAAACATTCAGTACTTC
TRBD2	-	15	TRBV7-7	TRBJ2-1	CASSPGLATENEQFF	TGTGCTAGCAGCCCCGGACTAGCGACTGAAAATGAGCAGTTCTTC
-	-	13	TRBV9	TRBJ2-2	CASSVGSAGELFF	TGTGCCAGCAGCGTAGGAAGCGCCGGGGAGCTGTTTTTT
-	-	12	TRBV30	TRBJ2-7	CAWSGTTYEQYF	TGTGCCTGGAGCGGGACAACCTACGAGCAGTACTTC